Presented here are 21 T cell receptor beta chains from one specimen sequenced in a study of CD8 T cells in Susac syndrome. RNA in amounts of 0.5 to 1 ug was reverse transcribed with random hexamers. TCRdb reprocessed the immunoSEQ multiplex PCR reads via MiXCR and lists one record per CDR3 protein. The sample has some 190,000 distinct CDR3 sequences; over 90% are singletons. The sample taken for sequencing was CD4+ T cells from PBMCs. The receptors stem from a human donor with Susac syndrome.

This sequence joins TRBV4-2 and TRBJ1-6; a weak D match, TRBD1 (5 bases). With 4 bases removed from V and 5 bases from J, the gap between germline ends came to 18 bases. Germline CDR1 reads LGHNA; CDR2 reads YNFKEQ. The CDR3 totals 17 residues. CDR3 residues: CASSRAWGGANNSPLHF. Written as DNA, the CDR3 is TGTGCCAGCAGCCGAGCCTGGGGAGGGGCTAATAATTCACCCCTCCACTTT.

The chain employs TRBV6-2 or TRBV6-3 and TRBJ1-6; D is ambiguous. Germline lookup yields CDR1 MNHEY and CDR2 SVGEGT. Trimming shortened V by 5 bases and J by 5 bases, and 4 bases separated the two germline ends. The CDR3 is made up of 12 amino acids. The CDR3: CASSAHNSPLHF. The CDR3 bases are TGTGCCAGCAGTGCCCATAATTCACCCCTCCACTTT.

The V call is TRBV2, the J call TRBJ2-1; 10 bases align to TRBD1. The V gene's germline CDR1 is SNHLY and CDR2 FYNNEI. With 3 bases clipped from V and 1 base from J, the junction kept 0 bases outside the gene matches. The CDR3 is 15 residues long. CDR3 region: CASSEDRGSYNEQFF. The CDR3 DNA sequence: TGTGCCAGCAGTGAGGACAGGGGGTCCTACAATGAGCAGTTCTTC.

V gene TRBV29-1 combines with J gene TRBJ2-3; 7 nucleotides line up with TRBD1. CDR1 and CDR2 from the germline V gene are SQVTM and ANQGSEA. The CDR3 is 13 amino acids. Losses at the gene ends were 4 bases for V and 2 bases for J; bases not matched to a gene: 3. In DNA form, the CDR3 reads TGCAGCGTTGGGGGACAGAACACAGATACGCAGTATTTT. Amino acid sequence: CSVGGQNTDTQYF.

The genes are TRBV30 and TRBJ2-7; 9 bases match TRBD1. CDR3 length: 15 amino acids. Trimming took 3 bases from V and 5 from J; bases not matched to a gene: 11. CDR1 is GTSNPN, CDR2 SVGIG, per germline (reference sequence). CDR3 in amino acids: CAWSANLQGANEQYF. CDR3 sequence (DNA): TGTGCCTGGAGCGCAAACCTACAGGGGGCGAACGAGCAGTACTTC.

The chain has TRBV7-2 and TRBJ1-4, with a weak D call TRBD1 (5 bases). The CDR3 totals 15 residues. The V end was cut by 5 bases, the J end by 8 bases, with 18 bases between. Germline CDR1 SGHTA, CDR2 FQGNSA. CDR3 region: CASSPISGAREKLFF. The DNA of the CDR3 is TGTGCCAGCAGCCCCATCAGTGGGGCGCGAGAAAAACTGTTTTTT.

The chain is built from TRBV4-2 and TRBJ2-2, with 13 bases identical to TRBD2. The length of the CDR3 is 17 residues. CDR1 is LGHNA and CDR2 is YNFKEQ in the germline V gene. V was pared by 3 bases and J by 5 bases, with 6 bases of the junction left unmatched. This CDR3 is CASSQGGLAGETGELFF. The DNA of the CDR3 is TGTGCCAGCAGCCAGGGCGGACTAGCGGGGGAGACCGGGGAGCTGTTTTTT.

This chain connects TRBV6-1 to TRBJ2-7; TRBD2 matches at 9 bases. There are 13 residues in the CDR3. Germline V CDR1 and CDR2: MNHNS, SASEGT. The ends lost 7 bases at V and 5 bases at J; junction bases unmatched: 6. The CDR3 bases are TGTGCCAGCACCGGGACTAGCTACCACGAGCAGTACTTC. This translates into CASTGTSYHEQYF.

The chain couples TRBV7-2 to TRBJ2-7, with D maybe TRBD1 (6 bases). Germline loops: CDR1 SGHTA, CDR2 FQGNSA. There are 13 residues in the CDR3. Trimming left V 4 bases short and J 7 bases short, with 14 bases between. The CDR3 here is CASSSQQGLEQYF. In nucleotides, the CDR3 is TGTGCCAGCAGCTCTCAACAGGGATTAGAGCAGTACTTC.

This clonotype appeared a few times. The V call is TRBV3-1, the J call TRBJ2-2; the D is unclear. Germline loops: CDR1 LGHDT, CDR2 YNNKEL (reference sequence). The V end was cut by 9 bases, the J end by 1 base, with 6 bases between. CDR3 length equals 12 residues. The CDR3 DNA sequence: TGTGCCAGTTCATGGAACACCGGGGAGCTGTTTTTT. It encodes CASSWNTGELFF.

V and J are TRBV29-1 and TRBJ1-1, with 8 bases matching TRBD1. The V gene's germline CDR1 is SQVTM and CDR2 ANQGSEA. The ends lost 2 bases at V and 1 base at J; junction bases unmatched: 3. The CDR3 spans 14 residues. CDR3 residues: CSVEQGAENTEAFF. CDR3 in DNA: TGCAGCGTTGAACAGGGGGCGGAGAACACTGAAGCTTTCTTT.

The V gene is TRBV6-2 or TRBV6-3, the J gene TRBJ2-7; 12 bases line up with TRBD2. This CDR3 comprises 14 residues. Unmatched junction bases numbered 6, after V lost 6 bases and J lost 6 bases. Germline V gene data show CDR1 as MNHEY and CDR2 as SVGEGT. CDR3 protein: CASRRTSGAPEQYF. Here the CDR3 DNA reads TGTGCCAGCAGGCGGACTAGCGGGGCACCCGAGCAGTACTTC.

This clonotype was picked up one time. V is TRBV29-1 and J is TRBJ2-3, with D maybe TRBD2 (6 bases). The V gene lost 7 bases and the J gene lost 10 bases, with 15 bases spanning the gap. Germline V gene sequence: CDR1 SQVTM, CDR2 ANQGSEA. There are 11 residues in the CDR3. CDR3 DNA sequence: TGCAGCGGCCGGCGGACTAAAGCGCAGTATTTT. Its translation is CSGRRTKAQYF.

The V call is TRBV9, the J call TRBJ2-7; unclear D gene. Germline CDR1 reads SGDLS; CDR2 reads YYNGEE. CDR3 size: 14 residues. The ends were cut back, 3 bases at V and 5 bases at J, with 15 bases in the middle. The CDR3 sequence is CASSGEARTHEQYF. In nucleotides, the CDR3 is TGTGCCAGCAGCGGGGAAGCCCGGACCCACGAGCAGTACTTC.

This sequence joins TRBV7-2 and TRBJ2-7; TRBD2 might be the D (5 bases). CDR1 and CDR2 from the germline V gene are SGHTA and FQGNSA. The CDR3 runs 15 residues. V was shortened by 5 bases and J by 0 bases, with 14 bases between the two germline ends. The CDR3 region is CASSPGSTSSYEQYF. For the CDR3, the DNA is TGTGCCAGCAGCCCGGGGAGCACCAGCTCCTACGAGCAGTACTTC.

V and J are TRBV5-1 and TRBJ2-7; 10 bases align to TRBD1. The CDR3 covers 15 residues. CDR1 SGHRS and CDR2 YFSETQ come from the germline V gene. With V trimmed by 3 bases and J by 5 bases, 8 bases remained unmatched. The CDR3: CASSSPGTGVHEQYF. CDR3 nucleotides: TGCGCCAGCAGCTCGCCCGGGACAGGGGTTCACGAGCAGTACTTC.

The chain recombines TRBV14 with TRBJ1-1; no clear D gene. This CDR3 spans 16 amino acids. From germline, CDR1 is SGHDN and CDR2 FVKESK. Deletions cut 0 bases from V and 5 bases from J, with 16 bases between. The CDR3 reads CASSQDYLAGGTEAFF. In DNA form, the CDR3 reads TGTGCCAGCAGCCAAGATTACCTTGCGGGCGGAACTGAAGCTTTCTTT.

This clonotype came up once. The chain is built from TRBV6-5 and TRBJ2-3, with D unclear. With 6 bases removed from V and 3 bases from J, the gap between germline ends came to 13 bases. The length of the CDR3 is 14 residues. CDR1 and CDR2 (germline): MNHEY, SVGAGI. The CDR3: CASSLSWGTDTQYF. The CDR3 region has the DNA TGTGCCAGCAGCCTTAGCTGGGGTACAGATACGCAGTATTTT.

The CDR3 bases are TGTGCCAGCAGTTACCCCGCAGGGCGGGGGTCTCCCGGGGAGCTGTTTTTT. Translated, it gives CASSYPAGRGSPGELFF. The chain has TRBV6-2 or TRBV6-3 and TRBJ2-2; 7 nucleotides line up with TRBD2. CDR3 length: 17 amino acids. The ends lost 2 bases at V and 6 bases at J; junction bases unmatched: 12. In germline, CDR1 is MNHEY, CDR2 SVGEGT.

The V and J genes are TRBV4-2 and TRBJ1-5; the D is unclear. Trimming removed 3 bases at V and 8 bases at J, with 11 bases between. This CDR3 comprises 13 residues. The germline V gene has CDR1 LGHNA and CDR2 YNFKEQ. CDR3 sequence (DNA): TGTGCCAGCAGCCATAGCCTAGATAAGCCCCAGCATTTT. Residues: CASSHSLDKPQHF.

The J gene is TRBJ1-1, the V gene TRBV7-6; TRBD1 agrees at 7 bases. J was trimmed by 4 bases and V by 2 bases; bases with no gene match: 7. This CDR3 is built from 15 residues. Germline loops: CDR1 SGHVS, CDR2 FNYEAQ. The DNA of the CDR3 is TGTGCCAGCAGCTTACTACAGGGGTCGGGCACTGAAGCTTTCTTT. This sequence encodes CASSLLQGSGTEAFF.